Listed here is a single T cell receptor beta chain. These data belong to a study of blood T cell repertoires in COVID-19. Study details: COVID-19 samples collected from the United States, Italy and Spain covered acute and convalescent phases. Sources were T cells, B-cell-depleted T cells, or PBMCs; the material itself was cDNA or gDNA.

V shed 1 base and J 4 bases; nucleotides not matched to a gene: 9. The germline CDR1 and CDR2 sequences are GTSNPN and SVGIG (reference sequence). The CDR3 runs 15 residues. Source study methods: Nucleated cell number was recorded as an estimate derived from reference gene primer amplification. Method: immunoSEQ multiplex PCR; TCRdb's copy keeps in-frame clones and lacks some. The V and J calls and the clone size are those of that table, but D and trimming were determined from the DNA. The sample includes about 360,000 clones, about 87% of them seen just once. What was sequenced was peripheral blood. The receptor was isolated from a human donor in a cohort sampled during active COVID-19. The chain has TRBV30 and TRBJ1-1; 7 bases align to TRBD1. DNA for the CDR3: TGTGCCTGGAGTGCCCATGACAGGGTGAGCACTGAAGCTTTCTTT. Translated, it gives CAWSAHDRVSTEAFF. The whole variable domain, filled in from reference TRBV30 and TRBJ1-1, reads SQTIHQWPATLVQPVGSPLSLECTVEGTSNPNLYWYRQAAGRGLQLLFYSVGIGQISSEVPQNLSASRPQDRQFILSSKKLLLSDSGFYLCAWSAHDRVSTEAFFGQGTRLTVV.